Below, 22 T cell receptor beta chains from the same sample are listed, as sequenced in a study of siplizumab effects on memory and regulatory T cells. TCRdb keeps only in-frame clones here, not all; method: immunoSEQ multiplex PCR. The data contain about 110,000 clones, 92% of them singletons. The sequenced sample was Tregs sorted from blood. The receptors were sampled from a human donor in good health.

The gene calls are TRBV4-1 and TRBJ2-1; D gene unclear. Per the germline V gene, CDR1 is MGHRA and CDR2 is YSYEKL. The ends were cut back, 0 bases at V and 11 bases at J, with 17 bases in the middle. The CDR3 is 15 residues long. The CDR3 DNA follows: TGCGCCAGCAGCCAAGATATCTCAGTACGGCCCCAGCAGTTCTTC. Translation gives CASSQDISVRPQQFF.

This chain connects TRBV5-5 to TRBJ2-5, with TRBD1 identical over 9 bases. Germline values: CDR1 SGHKS, CDR2 YYEKEE (reference sequence). This CDR3 contains 16 residues. Unmatched junction bases numbered 11, after V lost 6 bases and J lost 2 bases. The CDR3: CASNSWTGVLQETQYF. The CDR3 nucleotides read TGTGCCAGCAACTCATGGACAGGGGTCCTTCAAGAGACCCAGTACTTC.

The chain joins TRBV11-3 to TRBJ2-1, with 8 nucleotides matching TRBD2. J lost 9 bases, V lost 4 bases, and 5 bases had no gene match. This CDR3 is 13 amino acids long. Germline values: CDR1 SGHNT, CDR2 YENEEA. This CDR3 reads CASSSRLASEQFF. As DNA, the CDR3 is TGTGCCAGCAGCTCTCGACTAGCGAGTGAGCAGTTCTTC.

The V gene is TRBV20-1, the J gene TRBJ1-4; D gene uncertain. Germline V gene data show CDR1 as DFQATT and CDR2 as SNEGSKA (reference sequence). This CDR3 has 11 residues. CDR3 nucleotide sequence: TGCAGCGCGGCCGGGAATGAAAAACTGTTTTTT. Its translation is CSAAGNEKLFF.

This sequence joins TRBV18 and TRBJ1-5; tentatively, D is TRBD1 (5 bases). The CDR3 spans 14 residues. V lost 2 bases to trimming and J lost 3 bases, with 8 bases between them. CDR1 is KGHSH and CDR2 is LQKENI in the germline V gene. The CDR3: CASSPKGANQPQHF. As DNA, the CDR3 is TGTGCCAGCTCACCAAAAGGGGCCAATCAGCCCCAGCATTTT.

The CDR3 sequence is CASTSRDPAYEQYF. The CDR3 nucleotides are TGTGCCAGCACTAGCCGGGACCCAGCCTACGAGCAGTACTTC. The rearrangement links TRBV6-6 to TRBJ2-7; D may match TRBD1 or TRBD2 (5 bases each). From germline, CDR1 is MNHNY and CDR2 SVGAGI (reference sequence). This CDR3 spans 14 amino acids. V was shortened by 7 bases and J by 2 bases, with 15 bases between the two germline ends.

V usage is TRBV18 and J usage is TRBJ1-2, with D possibly TRBD1 on 6 matching bases. Per the germline V gene, CDR1 is KGHSH and CDR2 is LQKENI. V was trimmed by 5 bases and J by 1 base, leaving 17 bases between them. CDR3 length equals 16 residues. This CDR3 reads CASSRGQGTDNYGYTF. The CDR3 nucleotides are TGTGCCAGCTCAAGAGGGCAGGGGACGGATAACTATGGCTACACCTTC. Drawing the rest from reference TRBV18 and TRBJ1-2, the complete variable domain is NAGVMQNPRHLVRRRGQEARLRCSPMKGHSHVYWYRQLPEEGLKFMVYLQKENIIDESGMPKERFSAEFPKEGPSILRIQQVVRGDSAAYFCASSRGQGTDNYGYTFGSGTRLTVV.

J is TRBJ1-2 and V is TRBV18; tentatively, D is TRBD1 (5 bases). Germline V gives CDR1 KGHSH, CDR2 LQKENI. CDR3 length: 12 residues. Deletions cut 2 bases from V and 8 bases from J, with 9 bases between. CDR3 bases: TGTGCCAGCTCACCAGTCGGGACCGGCTACACCTTC. This encodes CASSPVGTGYTF.

The chain links TRBV5-1 to TRBJ2-3; possibly TRBD2 for D (6 bases). CDR1 is SGHRS and CDR2 is YFSETQ in the germline V gene. Trimming stripped 4 bases from V and 8 bases from J, with 11 bases between. The CDR3 length is 12 residues. Here the CDR3 DNA reads TGCGCCAGCAGCGTGGAGGGCGGTACGCAGTATTTT. It codes for CASSVEGGTQYF.

V is TRBV27 and J is TRBJ2-5, with D unclear. The V end lost 2 bases, the J end lost 7 bases, and 14 bases lay between the germline ends. The CDR3 is 14 residues long. Germline V CDR1 and CDR2: MNHEY, SMNVEV (reference sequence). The CDR3 coding sequence is TGTGCCAGCAGTTTAAGCATAAACCGAGGGACCCAGTACTTC. Residues: CASSLSINRGTQYF.

The chain uses TRBV18 and TRBJ2-1, with 7 bases matching TRBD1. CDR1 and CDR2 from the germline V gene are KGHSH and LQKENI. The length of the CDR3 is 14 residues. J was trimmed by 6 bases and V by 6 bases; bases with no gene match: 8. The CDR3 coding sequence is TGTGCCAGCTCCTTCAGGGGGACCAGCAATGAGCAGTTCTTC. This codes for CASSFRGTSNEQFF.

This chain links TRBV6-6 with TRBJ1-6; no reliable D call. This CDR3 is 13 amino acids long. Between the trimmed V and J ends, which lost 0 bases and 10 bases, there was a span of 7 bases. From germline, CDR1 is MNHNY and CDR2 SVGAGI (reference sequence). The CDR3: CASSYSDASPLHF. The CDR3 DNA reads as TGTGCCAGCAGTTACTCGGACGCCTCACCCCTCCACTTT.

This chain connects TRBV10-3 to TRBJ2-7; D tentatively reads TRBD1 or TRBD2 (5 bases each). Trimming removed 9 bases from V and 5 bases from J, with 14 bases in between. The CDR3 spans 12 residues. CDR1 is ENHRY and CDR2 is SYGVKD in the germline V gene. The CDR3 loop reads CAINGDADEQYF. The DNA of the CDR3 is TGTGCCATAAACGGGGACGCCGACGAGCAGTACTTC.

V is TRBV7-3 and J is TRBJ2-1, with a possible D match to TRBD2 (5 bases). The CDR3 loop spans 13 amino acids. Germline assignment: CDR1 SGHTA and CDR2 FQGTGA. V dropped 4 bases and J dropped 8 bases, with 12 bases sitting between them. In nucleotides, the CDR3 is TGTGCCAGCAGCTCACGGGGATGGGATGAGCAGTTCTTC. It codes for CASSSRGWDEQFF.

This chain uses TRBV28 with TRBJ2-7, with no clear D. CDR1 and CDR2 from the germline V gene are MDHEN and SYDVKM. Trimming stripped 5 bases from V and 2 bases from J, with 7 bases between. This CDR3 has 12 amino acids. The CDR3 bases are TGTGCCAGCAGTCGGAGTCCCTACGAGCAGTACTTC. It translates to CASSRSPYEQYF.

The chain combines TRBV5-5 with TRBJ2-7; D unclear. CDR1 and CDR2 (germline): SGHKS, YYEKEE (reference sequence). V was pared by 2 bases and J by 1 base, with 16 bases between. The CDR3 is 16 residues long. CDR3 sequence: CASSFLSLSTSYEQYF. In DNA form, the CDR3 reads TGTGCCAGCAGCTTCCTTTCCCTATCGACTTCCTACGAGCAGTACTTC.

The genes are TRBV7-6 and TRBJ1-1, with 7 nucleotides matching TRBD1. J gave up 4 bases and V 3 bases, and 2 bases lay outside the gene matches. The CDR3 is made up of 13 amino acids. Germline V CDR1 and CDR2: SGHVS, FNYEAQ. This CDR3 is CASSFRGGTEAFF. The CDR3 nucleotides are TGTGCCAGCAGCTTCAGGGGGGGCACTGAAGCTTTCTTT.

This sequence joins TRBV5-6 and TRBJ1-1; D not resolved. The germline V and J ends were trimmed by 0 bases and 0 bases, with 9 bases remaining between them. Germline V gene sequence: CDR1 SGHDT, CDR2 YYEEEE. The CDR3 has 15 residues. In DNA, the CDR3 is TGTGCCAGCAGCTTGGTTGCGGTGATGAACACTGAAGCTTTCTTT. It encodes CASSLVAVMNTEAFF.

The chain uses TRBV27 and TRBJ1-5; maybe TRBD1 (5 bases). The germline V gene encodes CDR1 MNHEY and CDR2 SMNVEV (reference sequence). The CDR3 sequence is 14 residues long. The V end was cut by 1 base, the J end by 1 base, with 5 bases between. This chain's CDR3 is CASSLWGSNQPQHF. The CDR3 DNA is TGTGCCAGCAGTTTATGGGGGAGCAATCAGCCCCAGCATTTT.

This clone is a singleton in its sample. J is TRBJ1-2 and V is TRBV6-5; D not certain. The CDR3 is 13 amino acids. Germline CDR1 MNHEY, CDR2 SVGAGI. Deletions cut 2 bases from V and 4 bases from J, with 8 bases between. Here the CDR3 DNA reads TGTGCCAGCAGTTACGAGGGTGTCTATGGCTACACCTTC. Translating gives CASSYEGVYGYTF.

This clone was detected once. The chain uses TRBV10-1 and TRBJ2-1, with TRBD2 matching 7 bases. There are 14 residues in the CDR3. Looked up from germline, CDR1 is WNHNN and CDR2 is SYGVQD (reference sequence). The V gene end was trimmed by 8 bases and the J gene end by 6 bases; junction bases not matched to a gene: 10. As DNA, the CDR3 is TGCGCCAGCGCAAAAGCGGGACTCCCCAATGAGCAGTTCTTC. This translates into CASAKAGLPNEQFF.

This chain's CDR3 is CASTDERSGKLFF. In DNA, the CDR3 is TGTGCCAGCACTGACGAGCGGTCCGGAAAACTGTTTTTT. V usage is TRBV6-5 and J usage is TRBJ1-4, with D hard to call. Germline V gives CDR1 MNHEY, CDR2 SVGAGI. This CDR3 spans 13 amino acids. V was clipped by 7 bases and J by 10 bases, with 16 bases between them.